The clone carrying this T cell receptor (beta chain) appeared many times. The antigen remains undetermined. Each diagnosis was determined on the basis of clinical symptoms, serum thyroxine, TRAb, thyroid ultrasound and orbital computed tomography. Investigators amplified TCR beta CDR3 regions from RNA transcripts. HTBI primers were employed in first-round RT-PCR, then a second-round multiplex PCR followed. TCRdb reprocessed the multiplex PCR reads via MiXCR and lists one record per CDR3 protein. This sample has 300,000 to 400,000 distinct CDR3 sequences, with around a sixth found just once. CDR3 size: 14 residues. V was pared by 5 bases and J by 9 bases, with 5 bases of the junction left unmatched. The data were obtained in a study of Graves' ophthalmopathy and Graves' hyperthyroidism. Study results and limitations: Sensitivity reached less than 71% and specificity about 73% when the model predicted ophthalmopathy progression.

The sequence was obtained from an adult man with Graves' ophthalmopathy. The J gene is TRBJ1-6, the V gene TRBV12-3 or TRBV12-4; 9 positions agree with TRBD1. The sample comprised peripheral blood. In DNA form, the CDR3 reads TGTGCCAGCAGTACCGGGACAGGGTTTTCACCCCTCCACTTT. Translation gives CASSTGTGFSPLHF.